This passage covers 21 T cell receptor beta chains from one sample sequenced in a study of T cells in Graves' hyperthyroidism and ophthalmopathy. RNA transcripts yielded amplified TCR beta CDR3 regions. Carried out on the TCR CDR3, a first-round RT-PCR used the HTBI primer set. TCRdb reanalysed the multiplex PCR reads using MiXCR and keeps one entry per CDR3 protein. The data show approximately 49,000 distinct CDR3 sequences, about 54% seen once. Sequencing was done on a sample of peripheral blood or thyroid tissue (not recorded which). These receptors originate from a man between 18 and 35 years old with Graves' hyperthyroidism.

This clonotype was seen a handful of times. The chain has TRBV7-2 and TRBJ2-7; 12 nucleotides align to TRBD2. V was pared by 4 bases and J by 7 bases, with 14 bases of the junction left unmatched. The CDR3 has 17 residues. Looked up from germline, CDR1 is SGHTA and CDR2 is FQGNSA. CDR3 in DNA: TGTGCCAGCAGCTGGTCGGGCGTGACTAGCGGGAGTAGTGAGCAGTACTTC. Translated: CASSWSGVTSGSSEQYF.

Concerning this clonotype itself: A much larger clone is a single base away; this may be a read error. This rearrangement joins TRBV7-2 to TRBJ2-5; possibly TRBD1 for D (6 bases). The ends were cut back, 5 bases at V and 5 bases at J, with 15 bases in the middle. CDR3 length: 14 amino acids. Germline loops: CDR1 SGHTA, CDR2 FQGNSA. The CDR3 DNA is TGTGCCAGCAGCCAAACAGGGTCTAGGGAGACCCAGTACTTC. This codes for CASSQTGSRETQYF.

This clonotype was seen a handful of times. V usage is TRBV2 and J usage is TRBJ2-7; unclear D gene. This CDR3 contains 13 residues. CDR1 is SNHLY, CDR2 FYNNEI, per germline. The V end lost 3 bases, the J end lost 0 bases, and 6 bases lay between the germline ends. CDR3 sequence (DNA): TGTGCCAGCAGTGACAGGTTCTCCTACGAGCAGTACTTC. This codes for CASSDRFSYEQYF.

Notes on this clonotype: The final CDR3 position lacks the conserved phenylalanine or tryptophan, pointing to a likely read error. The V call is TRBV25-1, the J call TRBJ1-5; no clear D. The ends were cut back, 5 bases at V and 0 bases at J, with 8 bases in the middle. Looked up from germline, CDR1 is MGHDK and CDR2 is SYGVNS. This CDR3 spans 14 amino acids. DNA for the CDR3: TGTGCCAGCAGTAACGGGGATAGCAATCAGCCCCAGCATCTT. Encoded protein: CASSNGDSNQPQHL.

This sequence joins TRBV5-1 and TRBJ1-1; D ambiguous. V was clipped by 1 base and J by 1 base, with 5 bases between them. CDR1 and CDR2 (germline): SGHRS, YFSETQ. CDR3 length: 13 residues. CDR3 nucleotide sequence: TGCGCCAGCAGCTTGAAGTGGAACACTGAAGCTTTCTTT. It codes for CASSLKWNTEAFF.

In this sample, this clonotype is medium-sized. The chain couples TRBV15 to TRBJ2-7, with 9 bases identical to TRBD1. CDR1 LNHNV and CDR2 YYDKDF come from the germline V gene (reference sequence). This CDR3 is 16 amino acids long. After removal of 3 bases from V and 5 bases from J, the junction contained 11 bases not matched to a gene. The CDR3 nucleotides are TGTGCCACCAGCAGTAGGGAGGACAGGGGACGGGACGAGCAGTACTTC. Translation: CATSSREDRGRDEQYF.

The gene calls are TRBV29-1 and TRBJ2-2; D remains ambiguous. V dropped 6 bases and J dropped 3 bases, with 5 bases sitting between them. The germline gives CDR1 SQVTM, CDR2 ANQGSEA. The CDR3 contains 11 residues. CDR3 amino acids: CSVKDTGELFF. DNA of the CDR3: TGCAGCGTAAAGGACACCGGGGAGCTGTTTTTT.

This clonotype is categorized as medium-sized. J is TRBJ1-4 and V is TRBV2; D call uncertain. The CDR3 covers 15 residues. V lost 4 bases, J lost 4 bases, and 13 bases lay in between. CDR1 SNHLY and CDR2 FYNNEI come from the germline V gene. CDR3 sequence: CASSASGRLNEKLFF. DNA of the CDR3: TGTGCCAGCAGTGCAAGTGGGCGCCTTAATGAAAAACTGTTTTTT.

The rearrangement uses TRBV5-1 and TRBJ1-6, with TRBD1 as a possible D gene (6 bases). CDR1 and CDR2 from the germline V gene are SGHRS and YFSETQ. This CDR3 region has 15 residues. Trimming left V 1 base short and J 6 bases short, with 11 bases between. The CDR3 region is CASSLLRGGNSPLHF. CDR3 bases: TGCGCCAGCAGCTTGCTCAGGGGTGGTAATTCACCCCTCCACTTT.

This clonotype came up many times. Here the CDR3 DNA reads TGTGCCAGTAGTATAGTTGGGGGAAGCAATCAGCCCCAGCATTTT. Its protein is CASSIVGGSNQPQHF. J is TRBJ1-5 and V is TRBV19; D is perhaps TRBD1 (5 bases). V was trimmed by 1 base and J by 1 base, leaving 8 bases between them. Germline V CDR1 and CDR2: LNHDA, SQIVND (reference sequence). The CDR3 length is 15 residues.

This clonotype appeared many times. The chain uses TRBV2 and TRBJ1-4; no clear D gene. V gave up 4 bases and J gave up 10 bases, with 16 bases separating them. CDR1 is SNHLY, CDR2 FYNNEI, per germline. The CDR3 has 14 amino acids. CDR3 sequence reads: CASSGIWATGKLFF. The CDR3 nucleotides are TGTGCCAGCAGTGGAATTTGGGCCACCGGAAAACTGTTTTTT.

This clonotype was seen many times. The rearrangement links TRBV9 to TRBJ2-3; weak D call: TRBD1 (5 bases). Germline CDR1 and CDR2: SGDLS and YYNGEE. The CDR3 totals 12 residues. Trimming pared 4 bases from V and 4 bases from J, leaving 7 bases between. The CDR3 region is CASSLGPDTQYF. CDR3 bases: TGTGCCAGCAGCCTGGGGCCAGATACGCAGTATTTT.

The chain combines TRBV29-1 with TRBJ2-7; 14 nucleotides agree with TRBD2. V gave up 6 bases and J gave up 7 bases; unmatched junction bases: 20. The germline gives CDR1 SQVTM, CDR2 ANQGSEA. The CDR3 runs 18 residues. The CDR3 protein is CSVPKRGGLAGAPGEQYF. In DNA form, the CDR3 reads TGCAGCGTACCAAAGCGGGGGGGACTAGCGGGAGCTCCGGGGGAGCAGTACTTC.

This clonotype was seen just once. The chain employs TRBV19 and TRBJ1-1; D not certain. This CDR3 is built from 14 residues. Between the trimmed V and J ends, which lost 6 bases and 4 bases, there was a span of 15 bases. Per the germline V gene, CDR1 is LNHDA and CDR2 is SQIVND (reference sequence). The CDR3 sequence is CASRSGITGTEAFF. CDR3 nucleotides: TGTGCCAGTAGAAGCGGGATCACCGGCACTGAAGCTTTCTTT.

This clonotype was seen repeatedly, ten times or more. The chain is built from TRBV10-1 and TRBJ2-3; D gene ambiguous. The CDR3 runs to 15 residues. V was trimmed by 3 bases and J by 1 base, leaving 11 bases between them. Germline V gene sequence: CDR1 WNHNN, CDR2 SYGVQD (reference sequence). The CDR3 here is CASSDPSLGTDTQYF. The DNA of the CDR3 is TGCGCCAGCAGTGACCCCTCACTGGGCACAGATACGCAGTATTTT.

This clonotype was counted at least ten times. This chain uses TRBV20-1 with TRBJ1-4; a weak D match, TRBD1 (5 bases). V lost 2 bases and J lost 8, with 18 bases in between. This CDR3 region has 15 residues. Germline assignment: CDR1 DFQATT and CDR2 SNEGSKA (reference sequence). This CDR3 is CSARSPMGGGEKLFF. DNA of the CDR3: TGCAGTGCTAGATCCCCGATGGGGGGAGGGGAAAAACTGTTTTTT.

The chain couples TRBV5-1 to TRBJ1-1; 8 positions agree with TRBD1. The V gene end was trimmed by 4 bases and the J gene end by 5 bases; junction bases not matched to a gene: 7. Germline V gene sequence: CDR1 SGHRS, CDR2 YFSETQ. CDR3 length: 14 residues. CDR3 region: CASSTGQGWTEAFF. CDR3 bases: TGCGCCAGCAGCACAGGACAGGGTTGGACTGAAGCTTTCTTT.

This clonotype appeared a few times. CDR3 nucleotide sequence: TGTGCCACCAGCAGAGATCGCCCTGACTACGAGCAGTACTTC. Translation gives CATSRDRPDYEQYF. The chain carries TRBV15 and TRBJ2-7, with no clear D. V lost 0 bases and J 3 bases, leaving 9 bases between the germline ends. The CDR3 spans 14 residues. Germline V gene sequence: CDR1 LNHNV, CDR2 YYDKDF (reference sequence).

This chain joins TRBV7-2 and TRBJ2-7; 9 bases map to TRBD1. In germline, CDR1 is SGHTA, CDR2 FQGNSA. With V trimmed by 4 bases and J by 7 bases, 8 bases remained unmatched. The CDR3 length is 14 residues. The CDR3 nucleotides read TGTGCCAGCAGCTACCGGGACAGGGTGCCAGAGCAGTACTTC. Translated: CASSYRDRVPEQYF.

On this clonotype: This clone may be a read error of a much larger clone one base away. The rearrangement uses TRBV7-2 and TRBJ1-1, with TRBD1 matching over 8 bases. This CDR3 region has 13 residues. The germline gives CDR1 SGHTA, CDR2 FQGNSA. The ends lost 11 bases at V and 4 bases at J; junction bases unmatched: 9. The CDR3 region is CAWGADRVTEAFF. CDR3 nucleotide sequence: TGTGCCTGGGGTGCGGACAGGGTCACTGAAGCTTTCTTT.

There are a few counts of this clonotype. The V gene is TRBV15, the J gene TRBJ1-2; TRBD1 matches 8 bases. Germline V gene data show CDR1 as LNHNV and CDR2 as YYDKDF (reference sequence). V was clipped by 5 bases and J by 9 bases; unmatched bases: 14. CDR3 size: 15 residues. CDR3 nucleotide sequence: TGTGCCACCAGCGGGGGACAGGCCATCGGTAGACGCTACACCTTC. It yields the protein CATSGGQAIGRRYTF. Filled out from reference TRBV15 and TRBJ1-2, the complete variable domain reads DAMVIQNPRYQVTQFGKPVTLSCSQTLNHNVMYWYQQKSSQAPKLLFHYYDKDFNNEADTPDNFQSRRPNTSFCFLDIRSPGLGDTAMYLCATSGGQAIGRRYTFGSGTRLTVV.